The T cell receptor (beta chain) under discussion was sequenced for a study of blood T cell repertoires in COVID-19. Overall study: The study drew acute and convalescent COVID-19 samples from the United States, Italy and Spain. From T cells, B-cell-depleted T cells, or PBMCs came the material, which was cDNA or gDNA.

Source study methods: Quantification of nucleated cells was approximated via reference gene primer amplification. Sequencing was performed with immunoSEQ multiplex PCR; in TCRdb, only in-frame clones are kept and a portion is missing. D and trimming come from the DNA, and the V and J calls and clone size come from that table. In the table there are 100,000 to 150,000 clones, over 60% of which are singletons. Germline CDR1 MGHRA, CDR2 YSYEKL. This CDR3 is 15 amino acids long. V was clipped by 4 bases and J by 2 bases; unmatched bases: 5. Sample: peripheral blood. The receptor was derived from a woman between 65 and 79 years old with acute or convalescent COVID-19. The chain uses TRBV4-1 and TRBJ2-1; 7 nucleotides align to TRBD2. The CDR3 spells CASSLGLGAYNEQFF. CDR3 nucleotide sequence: TGCGCCAGCAGCCTAGGACTAGGGGCCTACAATGAGCAGTTCTTC.